The 26 T cell receptor beta chains below come from one sample, sequenced in a study of CD8 T cells in Susac syndrome. Reverse transcription used about 0.45 to 1 ug RNA and random hexamers. TCRdb called the immunoSEQ multiplex PCR reads again in MiXCR, with one record for every CDR3 protein. The repertoire has a few hundred thousand distinct CDR3 sequences, around 85% of them found once; the top ten carry approximately 0.11%. The sequenced sample was CD8+ T cells from PBMCs. The source is a human donor with multiple sclerosis.

A few counts support this clonotype. The chain recombines TRBV27 with TRBJ2-1; perhaps TRBD2 as D (6 bases). Between the trimmed V and J ends, which lost 2 bases and 8 bases, there was a span of 22 bases. Germline CDR1 is MNHEY and CDR2 is SMNVEV (reference sequence). There are 17 residues in the CDR3. CDR3 residues: CASSLGFGGKGLDEQFF. The CDR3 bases are TGTGCCAGCAGTTTAGGTTTCGGGGGAAAAGGCCTCGATGAGCAGTTCTTC.

This rearrangement joins TRBV15 to TRBJ2-3; 11 nucleotides agree with TRBD2. Germline lookup yields CDR1 LNHNV and CDR2 YYDKDF (reference sequence). Trimming took 3 bases from V and 8 from J; bases not matched to a gene: 10. The CDR3 sequence is 16 residues long. CDR3 residues: CATSSLETSGVLTQYF. The DNA for the CDR3 is TGTGCCACCAGCAGTCTCGAGACTAGCGGGGTTCTTACGCAGTATTTT.

CDR3 in amino acids: CASSRLGTGSGGTEAFF. The CDR3, as DNA: TGTGCCAGCAGCAGACTGGGGACAGGGAGCGGCGGGACTGAAGCTTTCTTT. This chain joins TRBV7-9 and TRBJ1-1; TRBD1 agrees at 9 bases. V was clipped by 5 bases and J by 5 bases; unmatched bases: 15. This CDR3 contains 17 residues. The V gene's germline CDR1 is SEHNR and CDR2 FQNEAQ (reference sequence).

The V gene is TRBV6-1, the J gene TRBJ1-2; D is unresolved. The V and J ends lost 7 bases and 8 bases respectively, with 17 bases between them. Germline V gene sequence: CDR1 MNHNS, CDR2 SASEGT. The CDR3 runs to 13 residues. In DNA form, the CDR3 reads TGTGCCAGCAATACCGGGAGTGCTCGGGGCTACACCTTC. It codes for CASNTGSARGYTF.

V is TRBV27 and J is TRBJ2-7; unclear D gene. CDR3 length: 13 residues. The V gene lost 3 bases and the J gene lost 3 bases, with 9 bases spanning the gap. In germline, CDR1 is MNHEY, CDR2 SMNVEV (reference sequence). The DNA of the CDR3 is TGTGCCAGCAGTTTCGGCACAGTCTACGAGCAGTACTTC. Protein: CASSFGTVYEQYF.

V and J are TRBV15 and TRBJ2-7; D is undetermined. There are 14 residues in the CDR3. V lost 0 bases, J lost 4 bases, and 10 bases lay in between. Germline V lookup: CDR1 LNHNV, CDR2 YYDKDF (reference sequence). The CDR3 DNA reads TGTGCCACCAGCAGAGATCGCCAGTTTTACGAGCAGTACTTC. The encoded protein is CATSRDRQFYEQYF.

This chain uses TRBV15 with TRBJ2-1; 13 nucleotides align to TRBD2. The CDR3 extends over 16 amino acids. The germline gives CDR1 LNHNV, CDR2 YYDKDF (reference sequence). V lost 3 bases, J lost 4 bases, and 3 bases stayed unmatched. CDR3 nucleotide sequence: TGTGCCACCAGCAGCGGACTAGCGGGAGTTTACAATGAGCAGTTCTTC. This sequence encodes CATSSGLAGVYNEQFF. The full variable domain, with the rest looked up from reference TRBV15 and TRBJ2-1, is DAMVIQNPRYQVTQFGKPVTLSCSQTLNHNVMYWYQQKSSQAPKLLFHYYDKDFNNEADTPDNFQSRRPNTSFCFLDIRSPGLGDTAMYLCATSSGLAGVYNEQFFGPGTRLTVL.

This chain links TRBV7-6 with TRBJ2-1, with a tentative D call TRBD1 (8 bases). The CDR3 is made up of 14 amino acids. Germline CDR1 SGHVS, CDR2 FNYEAQ. V lost 8 bases, J lost 6 bases, and 17 bases lay in between. CDR3 region: CASGLGQGVNEQFF. In DNA, the CDR3 is TGTGCCAGCGGACTAGGACAGGGTGTCAATGAGCAGTTCTTC.

The chain carries TRBV6-2 or TRBV6-3 and TRBJ1-5; no clear D gene. Germline V lookup: CDR1 MNHEY, CDR2 SVGEGT. The V end was cut by 3 bases, the J end by 3 bases, with 6 bases between. This CDR3 region has 13 residues. CDR3: CASSYKDNQPQHF. CDR3 nucleotides: TGTGCCAGCAGTTATAAGGACAATCAGCCCCAGCATTTT.

This chain links TRBV15 with TRBJ2-3; 7 bases match TRBD1. V was pared by 8 bases and J by 3 bases, with 8 bases of the junction left unmatched. The CDR3 contains 14 residues. Germline V CDR1 and CDR2: LNHNV, YYDKDF (reference sequence). Here the CDR3 reads CATREAGGTDTQYF. In DNA form, the CDR3 reads TGTGCCACCCGCGAGGCAGGGGGAACAGATACGCAGTATTTT.

Concerning this clonotype: The junction departs from the called germline gene at one end, perhaps through a read error. The chain carries TRBV5-1 and TRBJ1-1; 8 nucleotides agree with TRBD1. The CDR3 spans 15 residues. The germline CDR1 and CDR2 sequences are SGHRS and YFSETQ. The CDR3 spells CASSLSRTGNSEAFF. The CDR3 DNA follows: TGCGCCAGCAGCCTAAGTAGGACAGGGAACTCTGAAGCTTTCTTT.

The chain is built from TRBV12-3 or TRBV12-4 and TRBJ1-2, with TRBD1 matching over 9 bases. CDR3 length: 14 amino acids. With V trimmed by 6 bases and J by 4 bases, 6 bases remained unmatched. The CDR3 here is CASRTGQGGYGYTF. In nucleotides, the CDR3 is TGTGCCAGCAGGACGGGACAGGGAGGCTATGGCTACACCTTC.

The chain links TRBV4-1 to TRBJ1-5, with TRBD1 as a possible D gene (6 bases). Trimming stripped 1 base from V and 2 bases from J, with 12 bases between. Germline CDR1 MGHRA, CDR2 YSYEKL. CDR3 size: 16 residues. The CDR3 DNA follows: TGCGCCAGCAGCCAAGGAACAGGGCCGGGCAATCAGCCCCAGCATTTT. Amino acids: CASSQGTGPGNQPQHF.

V and J are TRBV5-1 and TRBJ2-3, with 9 bases lining up with TRBD1. V shed 4 bases, J shed 6 bases, and the junction held 9 bases outside the gene matches. The CDR3 runs to 15 residues. Looked up from germline, CDR1 is SGHRS and CDR2 is YFSETQ. As DNA, the CDR3 is TGCGCCAGCAGCCTCGGACAGGGGAAGAGTGATACGCAGTATTTT. Its protein product is CASSLGQGKSDTQYF. The full variable domain, rest sourced from reference TRBV5-1 and TRBJ2-3, is KAGVTQTPRYLIKTRGQQVTLSCSPISGHRSVSWYQQTPGQGLQFLFEYFSETQRNKGNFPGRFSGRQFSNSRSEMNVSTLELGDSALYLCASSLGQGKSDTQYFGPGTRLTVL.

In DNA, the CDR3 is TGCGCCAGCAGCTATGGACAGGCGTTCTATGGCTACACCTTC. Amino acid sequence: CASSYGQAFYGYTF. This chain uses TRBV5-1 with TRBJ1-2, with 7 bases fitting TRBD1. The CDR3 totals 14 residues. Germline V gene lookup returns CDR1 SGHRS and CDR2 YFSETQ. J gave up 4 bases and V 3 bases, and 6 bases lay outside the gene matches.

V gene TRBV6-1 combines with J gene TRBJ2-3; TRBD2 agrees at 9 bases. CDR1 and CDR2 from the germline V gene are MNHNS and SASEGT. The junction had 10 bases not matched to a gene; V was cut back by 4 bases and J by 2 bases. The CDR3 has 17 amino acids. The DNA of the CDR3 is TGTGCCAGCAGTGCCTCTAGCGGGACGGGGCCCACAGATACGCAGTATTTT. It specifies CASSASSGTGPTDTQYF.

A note on this clonotype: The junction and the germline gene differ at one end; a read error may be behind it. The chain recombines TRBV7-7 with TRBJ2-1, with D possibly being TRBD1 or TRBD2 (5 bases each). CDR1 and CDR2 (germline): SSHAT, FNYEAQ (reference sequence). The CDR3 is 14 residues long. CDR3 nucleotide sequence: TGTGCTAGCAGCCTAGGGACCCTCCCCAATGAGCAGTTCTTC. As protein: CASSLGTLPNEQFF.

The chain uses TRBV29-1 and TRBJ2-1, with 10 bases matching TRBD2. V shed 7 bases and J 0 bases; nucleotides not matched to a gene: 3. This CDR3 comprises 14 residues. CDR1 is SQVTM and CDR2 is ANQGSEA in the germline V gene. CDR3: CSALAGSSYNEQFF. CDR3 nucleotide sequence: TGCAGCGCACTAGCGGGATCCTCCTACAATGAGCAGTTCTTC.

The chain combines TRBV28 with TRBJ1-4; 8 positions match TRBD1. This CDR3 region has 17 residues. Germline CDR1 reads MDHEN; CDR2 reads SYDVKM. Trimming removed 4 bases from V and 2 bases from J; junction bases left unmatched: 9. CDR3 amino acids: CASSSGQAKKTNEKLFF. The CDR3 DNA follows: TGTGCCAGCAGTTCGGGACAGGCGAAGAAGACTAATGAAAAACTGTTTTTT.

The CDR3 bases are TGTGCCTGGAGTGTAGGGACAGGGGGCCGACAGCCCCAGCATTTT. Translation gives CAWSVGTGGRQPQHF. The chain employs TRBV30 and TRBJ1-5; TRBD1 agrees at 12 bases. The CDR3 consists of 15 residues. Per the germline V gene, CDR1 is GTSNPN and CDR2 is SVGIG (reference sequence). V lost 0 bases and J lost 7; bases outside the gene matches: 4.

The V call is TRBV12-3 or TRBV12-4, the J call TRBJ1-1, with TRBD1 as a possible D gene (5 bases). Trimming took off 6 bases at V and 7 bases at J, with 12 bases between the two ends. This CDR3 has 12 residues. CDR3 bases: TGTGCCAGCAGCTCACGGGGGGATGAAGCTTTCTTT. Protein product: CASSSRGDEAFF.

The chain is built from TRBV11-2 and TRBJ2-7, with 7 nucleotides matching TRBD2. Losses at the gene ends were 5 bases for V and 4 bases for J; bases not matched to a gene: 11. The CDR3 runs 15 residues. Germline CDR1 and CDR2: SGHAT and FQNNGV. As DNA, the CDR3 is TGTGCCAGCAGCCCCTCAGGTGCCGGGAGGTACGAGCAGTACTTC. It yields the protein CASSPSGAGRYEQYF.

The chain uses TRBV12-3 or TRBV12-4 and TRBJ1-1, with D maybe TRBD1 (5 bases). This CDR3 is built from 13 residues. The V and J ends lost 4 bases and 4 bases respectively, with 10 bases between them. CDR3: CASSSPQGTEAFF. The CDR3 bases are TGTGCCAGCAGTTCTCCCCAGGGCACTGAAGCTTTCTTT.

The chain has TRBV4-1 and TRBJ2-1; 8 positions match TRBD1. J gave up 7 bases and V 1 base, and 6 bases lay outside the gene matches. Germline V lookup: CDR1 MGHRA, CDR2 YSYEKL. CDR3 length equals 15 residues. The CDR3 sequence: CASSQAWTGRNEQFF. The CDR3 bases are TGCGCCAGCAGCCAAGCTTGGACAGGGCGGAATGAGCAGTTCTTC.

V is TRBV11-2 and J is TRBJ1-3; D is unresolved. V was cut by 1 base and J by 0 bases, with 7 bases left in between. The CDR3 is 15 amino acids. Per the germline V gene, CDR1 is SGHAT and CDR2 is FQNNGV. CDR3 in amino acids: CASSLGADSGNTIYF. The CDR3 DNA reads as TGTGCCAGCAGCTTAGGGGCGGACTCTGGAAACACCATATATTTT.

The chain carries TRBV27 and TRBJ2-1; a weak D match, TRBD2 (6 bases). CDR3 length equals 14 residues. CDR1 MNHEY and CDR2 SMNVEV come from the germline V gene (reference sequence). Deletions cut 5 bases from V and 5 bases from J, with 13 bases between. The CDR3: CASSRSASDNEQFF. DNA of the CDR3: TGTGCCAGCAGTCGGTCGGCTAGCGACAATGAGCAGTTCTTC.